One and the same sample provided the 27 T cell receptor beta chains below, sequenced in a study of T-cell reconstitution after alpha-beta-depleted transplantation in children. The authors prepared the TCRbeta library with unique molecular identifiers. A single record per CDR3 protein comes from TCRdb applying MiXCR to the PCR reads. The sample shows hundreds of thousands of distinct CDR3 sequences, roughly 15% of them seen only once. The sequences come from PBMCs from the stem cell graft donor, collected from the stem cell graft. These receptors all stem from a human donor who donated a stem cell graft to a child with acute myeloid leukemia.

This clonotype has a count of ten or more. The chain employs TRBV20-1 and TRBJ2-3; 7 bases are shared with TRBD2. The CDR3 has 15 residues. Germline V gene lookup returns CDR1 DFQATT and CDR2 SNEGSKA (reference sequence). The junction had 9 bases not matched to a gene; V was cut back by 6 bases and J by 0 bases. The CDR3 protein is CSASRAGGSTDTQYF. CDR3 DNA sequence: TGCAGTGCCAGTCGGGCCGGGGGGAGCACAGATACGCAGTATTTT.

This clonotype was counted many times. V gene TRBV20-1 combines with J gene TRBJ1-5; 9 nucleotides align to TRBD1. CDR3 length equals 15 residues. The germline gives CDR1 DFQATT, CDR2 SNEGSKA (reference sequence). Trimming took 5 bases from V and 3 from J; bases not matched to a gene: 8. The chain's CDR3 is CSAPWTGETNQPQHF. Here the CDR3 DNA reads TGCAGTGCTCCTTGGACAGGGGAAACCAATCAGCCCCAGCATTTT.

This clonotype has more than one count but fewer than ten. For the CDR3, the DNA is TGTGCCAGCAGAGGGACGGGACAGGGAGTTAACTATGGCTACACCTTC. Amino acids: CASRGTGQGVNYGYTF. The chain joins TRBV6-1 to TRBJ1-2; 9 bases are shared with TRBD1. The V and J ends lost 6 bases and 1 base, in that order; junction bases with no gene match: 9. The CDR3 spans 16 residues. Germline CDR1 MNHNS, CDR2 SASEGT.

This clonotype has a count of ten or more. V usage is TRBV12-3 or TRBV12-4 and J usage is TRBJ2-1; D remains unclear. The CDR3 length is 16 residues. The V end was cut by 2 bases, the J end by 9 bases, with 20 bases between. The CDR3 DNA is TGTGCCAGCAGTTTATCGGTGGCGATCCCCAATTCTGAGCAGTTCTTC. This sequence encodes CASSLSVAIPNSEQFF.

This chain uses TRBV20-1 with TRBJ1-4; D unclear. The CDR3 covers 14 residues. Trimming took 0 bases from V and 5 from J, leaving 10 bases between them. The V gene's germline CDR1 is DFQATT and CDR2 SNEGSKA (reference sequence). DNA for the CDR3: TGCAGTGCTAGAGACGACGGCTTAAATGAAAAACTGTTTTTT. Its protein is CSARDDGLNEKLFF.

This chain connects TRBV24-1 to TRBJ2-3; 11 positions agree with TRBD2. The ends lost 3 bases at V and 3 bases at J; junction bases unmatched: 7. The V gene's germline CDR1 is KGHDR and CDR2 SFDVKD. This CDR3 spans 17 amino acids. CDR3: CATSDPTSGGLTDTQYF. The DNA of the CDR3 is TGTGCCACCAGTGATCCAACTAGCGGGGGCCTTACAGATACGCAGTATTTT.

This clonotype was picked up many times. One junction end does not reproduce the germline sequence, and a read error may be involved. The chain uses TRBV6-1 and TRBJ2-5; 8 bases line up with TRBD2. CDR1 MNHNS and CDR2 SASEGT come from the germline V gene. The CDR3 length is 18 residues. The CDR3 bases are TGTGCCAGCAGGGAAGTGGCCACACCGGCGGGACTAGTGGAGACCCAGTACTTC. This encodes CASREVATPAGLVETQYF.

This clonotype was seen many times. The rearrangement joins TRBV20-1 to TRBJ2-1, with 8 bases aligning to TRBD2. Germline V gives CDR1 DFQATT, CDR2 SNEGSKA (reference sequence). The length of the CDR3 is 14 residues. Trimming removed 2 bases from V and 4 bases from J; junction bases left unmatched: 4. The CDR3: CSARTGGPYNEQFF. The CDR3 DNA is TGCAGTGCTAGAACGGGGGGGCCTTACAATGAGCAGTTCTTC.

This clonotype has at least ten counts. The J gene is TRBJ1-5, the V gene TRBV20-1; a weak D match, TRBD1 (5 bases). Trimming pared 5 bases from V and 7 bases from J, leaving 18 bases between. The CDR3 totals 14 residues. Germline lookup yields CDR1 DFQATT and CDR2 SNEGSKA (reference sequence). The CDR3 sequence: CSAWGPPAGQPQHF. DNA for the CDR3: TGCAGTGCTTGGGGACCTCCGGCCGGCCAGCCCCAGCATTTT.

This clonotype has just a few counts. This chain uses TRBV6-1 with TRBJ2-5; maybe TRBD2 (6 bases). Germline V lookup: CDR1 MNHNS, CDR2 SASEGT. This CDR3 is 14 amino acids long. Trimming shortened V by 6 bases and J by 2 bases, and 13 bases separated the two germline ends. CDR3 nucleotides: TGTGCCAGCAGCTCTGGAGGGTGGCAAGAGACCCAGTACTTC. It codes for CASSSGGWQETQYF.

This clonotype has more than one count but fewer than ten. The rearrangement uses TRBV29-1 and TRBJ1-5; D is unclear. Per germline, CDR1 SQVTM and CDR2 ANQGSEA. The CDR3 consists of 14 residues. Trimming stripped 1 base from V and 2 bases from J, with 9 bases between. The DNA for the CDR3 is TGCAGCGTTGAAGTTGGTGGGGGCAATCAGCCCCAGCATTTT. Translation: CSVEVGGGNQPQHF.

With regard to this clonotype: The CDR3 does not close with the conserved phenylalanine or tryptophan, likely indicating a read error. The chain combines TRBV7-2 with TRBJ2-5; 8 positions agree with TRBD1. The CDR3 runs 14 residues. With V trimmed by 4 bases and J by 2 bases, 3 bases remained unmatched. Germline V gene data show CDR1 as SGHTA and CDR2 as FQGNSA. The chain's CDR3 is CASSSGQDQETQYY. DNA of the CDR3: TGTGCCAGCAGCTCGGGACAGGATCAAGAGACCCAGTACTAC.

This clonotype occurred a few times. The chain joins TRBV12-3 or TRBV12-4 to TRBJ1-2; D gene ambiguous. Between the trimmed V and J ends, which lost 4 bases and 8 bases, there was a span of 17 bases. The CDR3 totals 14 residues. CDR3 coding DNA: TGTGCCAGCAGTTCAGGACCAGAACGGGTCGGCTACACCTTC. It codes for CASSSGPERVGYTF.

This clonotype has a handful of counts. This chain links TRBV20-1 with TRBJ1-2; possible D gene TRBD1, 6 bases. The CDR3 totals 18 residues. Germline CDR1 DFQATT, CDR2 SNEGSKA (reference sequence). The V end lost 4 bases, the J end lost 3 bases, and 27 bases lay between the germline ends. CDR3 sequence (DNA): TGCAGTGCTAAACTCCGGGACACAAGGATTACCGACGACTATGGCTACACCTTC. Protein sequence: CSAKLRDTRITDDYGYTF.

The V call is TRBV3-1, the J call TRBJ1-1; D gene unclear. The CDR3 runs 16 residues. Trimming left V 1 base short and J 5 bases short, with 17 bases between. Germline-derived CDR1 and CDR2 are LGHDT and YNNKEL (reference sequence). The CDR3 nucleotides are TGTGCCAGCAGCCAAGTCGGGAGTGGGCCGGGAACTGAAGCTTTCTTT. It specifies CASSQVGSGPGTEAFF.

The chain combines TRBV5-1 with TRBJ1-5, with D unresolved. The V end was cut by 6 bases, the J end by 8 bases, with 21 bases between. This CDR3 region has 15 residues. Germline V gene sequence: CDR1 SGHRS, CDR2 YFSETQ. The CDR3 is CASIISLGILKPQHF. CDR3 nucleotides: TGCGCCAGCATCATCAGTCTAGGAATTTTAAAGCCCCAGCATTTT.

This clonotype came up many times. This chain joins TRBV6-5 and TRBJ1-2; 9 nucleotides line up with TRBD1. The germline gives CDR1 MNHEY, CDR2 SVGAGI. The CDR3 is 16 residues long. V trimming: 0 bases; J trimming: 4 bases; junction bases outside the gene matches: 6. The CDR3 is CASSYSWTGDAYGYTF. The CDR3 DNA is TGTGCCAGCAGTTACTCCTGGACAGGGGATGCCTATGGCTACACCTTC.

This clonotype was observed many times. The J gene is TRBJ2-1, the V gene TRBV24-1, with TRBD2 matching over 15 bases. The CDR3 is made up of 16 amino acids. V lost 2 bases to trimming and J lost 7 bases; unmatched junction nucleotides: 2. The germline V gene has CDR1 KGHDR and CDR2 SFDVKD. CDR3 in amino acids: CATSDSGTSGRNEQFF. The CDR3, as DNA: TGTGCCACCAGTGATTCCGGGACTAGCGGGAGGAATGAGCAGTTCTTC.

V is TRBV5-1 and J is TRBJ2-7, with D possibly being TRBD2 (6 bases). Germline V gene data show CDR1 as SGHRS and CDR2 as YFSETQ. The CDR3 has 14 amino acids. Trimming shortened V by 3 bases and J by 0 bases, and 10 bases separated the two germline ends. The CDR3 sequence: CASSSGESSYEQYV. The CDR3, as DNA: TGCGCCAGCAGCTCGGGGGAAAGCTCCTACGAGCAGTACGTC.

The chain uses TRBV20-1 and TRBJ2-2; 8 bases are shared with TRBD2. With V trimmed by 0 bases and J by 5 bases, 8 bases remained unmatched. CDR1 and CDR2 from the germline V gene are DFQATT and SNEGSKA (reference sequence). CDR3 size: 16 residues. In DNA form, the CDR3 reads TGCAGTGCTAGAGATCGCCAGCGGGGGCAAACCGGGGAGCTGTTTTTT. Protein product: CSARDRQRGQTGELFF.

In its sample, this clonotype was seen a few times. The chain recombines TRBV18 with TRBJ1-2, with D possibly being TRBD1 (5 bases). CDR1 KGHSH and CDR2 LQKENI come from the germline V gene. The ends were cut back, 3 bases at V and 8 bases at J, with 13 bases in the middle. This CDR3 is built from 13 residues. The CDR3 DNA reads as TGTGCCAGCTCACCGCCAGGGAGGCGCGGCTACACCTTC. The encoded protein is CASSPPGRRGYTF. Combining the CDR3 with reference TRBV18 and TRBJ1-2 gives the whole variable domain NAGVMQNPRHLVRRRGQEARLRCSPMKGHSHVYWYRQLPEEGLKFMVYLQKENIIDESGMPKERFSAEFPKEGPSILRIQQVVRGDSAAYFCASSPPGRRGYTFGSGTRLTVV.

This clonotype was seen ten or more times. The V and J genes are TRBV20-1 and TRBJ2-7; TRBD1 aligns across 7 bases. This CDR3 has 16 amino acids. The germline V gene encodes CDR1 DFQATT and CDR2 SNEGSKA (reference sequence). With 1 base clipped from V and 1 base from J, the junction kept 10 bases outside the gene matches. The CDR3 DNA reads as TGCAGTGCTAGAGGGAGCAGGGGGACAGAATCCTACGAGCAGTACGTC. This sequence encodes CSARGSRGTESYEQYV.

The chain carries TRBV7-2 and TRBJ2-3; 11 bases map to TRBD2. V lost 2 bases and J lost 11; bases outside the gene matches: 6. The CDR3 is made up of 14 amino acids. Looked up from germline, CDR1 is SGHTA and CDR2 is FQGNSA. CDR3 bases: TGTGCCAGCAGCTTAAGGACTAGCGGGCCCTGGCAGTATTTT. This translates into CASSLRTSGPWQYF.

The chain uses TRBV12-3 or TRBV12-4 and TRBJ1-1; 7 nucleotides agree with TRBD1. V shed 4 bases, J shed 0 bases, and the junction held 11 bases outside the gene matches. The CDR3 extends over 17 amino acids. In DNA, the CDR3 is TGTGCCAGCAGTTCGGTCCACAGGGGACCGATGAACACTGAAGCTTTCTTT. Its translation: CASSSVHRGPMNTEAFF.

This clonotype turned up a few times. V and J are TRBV20-1 and TRBJ2-2; tentatively, D is TRBD2 (6 bases). Germline loops: CDR1 DFQATT, CDR2 SNEGSKA (reference sequence). Trimming stripped 6 bases from V and 5 bases from J, with 25 bases between. The CDR3 length is 17 residues. The CDR3 sequence is CSADPLSGQGGTGELFF. For the CDR3, the DNA is TGCAGTGCCGATCCCCTAAGCGGGCAGGGTGGGACCGGGGAGCTGTTTTTT.

The CDR3 bases are TGCAGTGCTAGAAAGGGACTAGTATTACGTGAGCAGTTCTTC. Protein product: CSARKGLVLREQFF. This chain uses TRBV20-1 with TRBJ2-1; 8 positions match TRBD2. V dropped 2 bases and J dropped 9; count of bases not matched to a gene: 9. Germline-derived CDR1 and CDR2 are DFQATT and SNEGSKA (reference sequence). The CDR3 covers 14 residues.

This clonotype was detected a few times. The chain is built from TRBV29-1 and TRBJ1-1; D unclear. V was trimmed by 6 bases and J by 11 bases, leaving 22 bases between them. The CDR3 has 13 amino acids. In germline, CDR1 is SQVTM, CDR2 ANQGSEA. CDR3 in DNA: TGCAGCGTCTCAGACCCGGGGTACCCTTGGGCTTTCTTT. Its protein product is CSVSDPGYPWAFF. Full variable domain (rest looked up from reference TRBV29-1 and TRBJ1-1): SAVISQKPSRDICQRGTSLTIQCQVDSQVTMMFWYRQQPGQSLTLIATANQGSEATYESGFVIDKFPISRPNLTFSTLTVSNMSPEDSSIYLCSVSDPGYPWAFFGQGTRLTVV.